Described below is a single T cell receptor (beta chain) sequence and its context. Its antigen is not identified. Other DNA sequences from this sample encode an identical CDR3 as well. The sample belongs to a study of shared clonotypes between healthy human individuals. Findings of the study overall: Some naive CD4 clonotypes, roughly 4.8%, turned up in common across several donors.

CD45RO-negative cells were positively selected for CCR7, leaving out terminally differentiated effector memory CD45RA+ cells. The material for each subset, its genomic DNA, was split evenly across several immunoSEQ plates. The authors loaded around 220 ng DNA, around 32,000 T cell genomes, into sorted-subset replicate PCRs. Profiling relied on immunoSEQ multiplex PCR, and the TCRdb table lists in-frame clones only, not all of them. The sample has around 2.1 million clones, approximately 94% seen once. Germline loops: CDR1 SGHAT, CDR2 FQNNGV. Trimming took off 5 bases at V and 2 bases at J, with 4 bases between the two ends. The CDR3 contains 12 residues.

This receptor was obtained from a man younger than 35 in good health. Some clones in this sample may be carry-over from other donors' samples. The chain employs TRBV11-2 and TRBJ1-3; D call uncertain. Sequenced sample: naive CD8+ T cells from PBMCs. Here the CDR3 reads CASSLTGNTIYF. CDR3 bases: TGTGCCAGCAGCCTCACTGGAAACACCATATATTTT.